This record looks at one T cell receptor beta chain sequence and its context. The antigen it recognizes is unknown. No base quality information exists; no much larger clone differs at one position. TCRbeta CDR3 regions were amplified from genomic DNA using the immunoSEQ Assay, a bias-controlled multiplex PCR. Processing in the source paper ran as follows. Nucleated cell counts per sample were estimated from amplification of reference gene primers within the assay. To quantify the absolute abundance of each unique TCRbeta CDR3 rearrangement, sequence reads were collapsed and filtered. For each sample, productive Simpson clonality was calculated by taking the square root of Simpson's diversity index across productive rearrangements. TCRdb obtained this table from immuneACCESS and retained in-frame rearrangements with V and J assigned. These tables miss some clones; where compared with another copy, unresolved V genes account for less than half of the shortfall, and the remainder is unexplained. That table gives V, J and clone size, and the DNA gave D and trimming. The sample records approximately 120,000 clones, around 89% of which are singletons. Less than 2% of the sample rests with the top ten.

Ends trimmed: V by 3 bases, J by 11 bases; bases unmatched to a gene: 11. From the cysteine up to the phenylalanine, the CDR3 has a length of 14 residues. Only the CDR3 part of the read is kept: 42 bases, read in frame from the first base. Per the germline V gene, SGHDT is the CDR1 and YYEEEE is the CDR2. These data belong to a study of blood T cell repertoires in COVID-19 (dated by TCRdb to 2020 to 2022). Broadly, across the study: Samples from collaborators originated in the United States, Italy and Spain and spanned both the acute and convalescent phases of COVID-19. The samples were drawn from two sources: the first 160 participants of the ongoing ImmuneRACE study, and 1,000 to 1,500 subjects contributed by 6 global collaborators. The dataset comprised deeply sampled blood TCRbeta repertoires from subjects exposed to, actively infected with, or recovered from COVID-19. A de-identified subject ID, COVID-19 status, age in years and sex were almost always included in the sample metadata. Where HLA class I and class II types were available, the types were taken from metadata supplied by the sample provider, not from assay-based typing. The material from the prospective study consisted of cDNA or gDNA derived from T cells, B-cell-depleted T cells, or PBMCs. The repertoires were made available in a free public database intended to serve as a resource for research on the immune response to SARS-CoV-2. Points the paper makes about the study in general: The quantity of clinical and demographic metadata differed by source and by participant and was supplied without curation.

The collaborating institutions used their own protocols to collect whole blood in K2EDTA tubes. Collaborator samples were shipped for TCRbeta analysis as frozen whole blood, isolated PBMCs, or DNA extracted from either sample type. Source material: peripheral blood. This chain joins TRBV5-6 to TRBJ1-1; 9 central nucleotides agree with TRBD1. This clonotype originated in a human donor in a cohort sampled during active COVID-19. The CDR3 protein is CASSWTGDDREAFF. The base sequence is TGTGCCAGCAGCTGGACAGGGGACGACAGAGAGGCTTTCTTT.